This is a list of T cell receptor beta chains from one sample in a study of shared clonotypes between healthy human individuals. Some clones are missing from TCRdb's copy, which holds only in-frame ones; the method was immunoSEQ multiplex PCR. The sample carries millions of clones, 90% to 95% recorded once. The specimen sequenced was naive CD4+ T cells sorted from blood. These receptors were obtained from a man between 18 and 35 years old in good health. CDR3s include the opening cysteine and the closing phenylalanine or tryptophan. The D gene is left open where the match is weak. A row's size may be missing; if present it is once, few, many or a size class.

TRBJ2-5 TRBV6-5 - - CASRRNEETQYF TGTGCCAGCAGGCGTAATGAAGAGACCCAGTACTTC
TRBJ1-5 TRBV6-6 - - CASSYGESNQPQHF TGTGCCAGCAGTTACGGAGAGAGCAATCAGCCCCAGCATTTT
TRBJ2-1 TRBV5-1 TRBD2 - CASSRKTSGGKSSYNEQFF TGCGCCAGCAGCCGCAAGACTAGCGGGGGTAAAAGCTCCTACAATGAGCAGTTCTTC
TRBJ2-3 TRBV19 TRBD2 - CASSSGTSGGESTDTQYF TGTGCCAGTAGTAGCGGGACTAGCGGGGGGGAAAGCACAGATACGCAGTATTTT
TRBJ1-1 TRBV6-5 TRBD1 - CASSPAKGAGTEAFF TGTGCCAGCAGTCCCGCCAAGGGGGCGGGCACTGAAGCTTTCTTT
TRBJ2-7 TRBV30 TRBD2 - CAWRTGGWYEQYF TGTGCCTGGAGGACGGGGGGTTGGTACGAGCAGTACTTC
TRBJ2-3 TRBV7-2 TRBD2 - CASSVSGGITDTQYF TGTGCCAGCAGCGTCAGCGGGGGGATCACAGATACGCAGTATTTT
TRBJ1-1 TRBV5-6 - - CASRLQGPEEAFF TGTGCCAGCAGGCTACAGGGACCGGAAGAAGCTTTCTTT
TRBJ1-5 TRBV7-8 - few CASSLQNQPQHF TGTGCCAGCAGCTTACAGAATCAGCCCCAGCATTTT
TRBJ2-5 TRBV18 - - CASSRRAAEGTSRETQYF TGTGCCAGCTCCCGCCGGGCGGCGGAGGGAACGTCCAGAGAGACCCAGTACTTC
TRBJ1-5 TRBV4-3 - once CASSLDGGNQPQHF TGCGCCAGCAGCCTCGACGGAGGGAATCAGCCCCAGCATTTT
TRBJ2-7 TRBV2 TRBD2 - CASSANSGLIYEQYF TGTGCCAGCAGTGCGAATAGCGGGTTAATCTACGAGCAGTACTTC
TRBJ2-1 TRBV18 TRBD2 - CASSLQTSGKSYNEQFF TGTGCCAGCTCACTACAGACTAGCGGCAAGTCCTACAATGAGCAGTTCTTC
TRBJ2-2 TRBV7-9 - - CASSRLTNTGELFF TGTGCCAGCAGCAGACTAACGAACACCGGGGAGCTGTTTTTT
TRBJ1-5 TRBV2 - - CASSTGREQPQHF TGTGCCAGCAGTACAGGGAGGGAGCAGCCCCAGCATTTT
TRBJ2-3 TRBV29-1 - once CSVAPGDTQYF TGCAGCGTTGCACCGGGGGATACGCAGTATTTT
TRBJ1-5 TRBV25-1 - - CASSDDRLNQPQHF TGTGCCAGCAGTGACGACAGACTCAATCAGCCCCAGCATTTT
TRBJ2-7 TRBV27 TRBD2 - CASSPRLATLLEQYF TGTGCCAGCAGTCCCCGACTAGCTACCCTCCTCGAGCAGTACTTC
TRBJ1-2 TRBV7-9 - - CASSLGGDNTF TGTGCCAGCAGCTTAGGAGGGGACAACACCTTC
TRBJ2-2 TRBV25-1 - once CASSEQTNTGELFF TGTGCCAGCAGTGAACAGACGAACACCGGGGAGCTGTTTTTT
TRBJ2-1 TRBV7-9 - - CASSFKGIDEQFF TGTGCCAGCAGCTTCAAAGGGATCGATGAGCAGTTCTTC
TRBJ1-2 TRBV6-5 - - CASSYLQPDYGYTF TGTGCCAGCAGTTACCTTCAGCCAGACTATGGCTACACCTTC
TRBJ2-5 TRBV5-1 TRBD1 - CASSLGDRGTQETQYF TGCGCCAGCAGCTTGGGGGACAGGGGAACCCAAGAGACCCAGTACTTC
TRBJ1-4 TRBV19 TRBD1 - CASSLKGTGKEKLFF TGTGCCAGTAGTTTAAAGGGGACAGGGAAGGAAAAACTGTTTTTT
TRBJ2-1 TRBV18 - - CASSPPGRTIYNEQFF TGTGCCAGCTCACCACCGGGTCGGACAATCTACAATGAGCAGTTCTTC
TRBJ1-5 TRBV28 - once CASSPPPHRVGDQPQHF TGTGCCAGCAGTCCCCCCCCACACAGGGTAGGAGATCAGCCCCAGCATTTT
TRBJ2-2 TRBV10-3 - - CAIGGSLNTGELFF TGTGCCATCGGAGGGTCGTTGAACACCGGGGAGCTGTTTTTT
TRBJ1-5 TRBV19 TRBD1 - CASSWTGNQPQHF TGTGCCAGTAGTTGGACAGGGAATCAGCCCCAGCATTTT
TRBJ1-2 TRBV4-1 TRBD1 - CASSQRGVPGQAIYGYTF TGCGCCAGCAGCCAAAGAGGTGTTCCGGGACAGGCGATCTATGGCTACACCTTC
TRBJ1-5 TRBV4-1 - - CASSPRDSNQPQHF TGCGCCAGCAGCCCCAGGGATAGCAATCAGCCCCAGCATTTT
TRBJ1-2 TRBV6-5 - - CAIPLGHANYGYTF TGTGCCATTCCCCTCGGACACGCTAACTATGGCTACACCTTC
TRBJ1-1 TRBV29-1 - once CSVVAGLNTEAFF TGCAGCGTTGTGGCGGGGCTGAACACTGAAGCTTTCTTT
TRBJ2-3 TRBV4-3 - once CASSQALSDTQYF TGCGCCAGCAGCCAAGCCCTTTCAGATACGCAGTATTTT
TRBJ1-1 TRBV7-9 - once CASSLAGSGQNTEAFF TGTGCCAGCAGCTTAGCTGGTAGTGGGCAGAACACTGAAGCTTTCTTT
TRBJ2-5 TRBV5-5 TRBD1 - CASSATGVETQYF TGTGCCAGCAGCGCCACAGGGGTAGAGACCCAGTACTTC
TRBJ2-2 TRBV6-1 - once CASTEGRPNTGELFF TGTGCCAGCACCGAAGGGCGACCGAACACCGGGGAGCTGTTTTTT
TRBJ2-1 TRBV5-4 - - CASSLESGTNEQFF TGTGCCAGCAGCTTGGAATCCGGGACGAATGAGCAGTTCTTC
TRBJ2-7 TRBV5-1 - - CASSLGLEAGPLHEQYF TGCGCCAGCAGCTTGGGGTTAGAGGCGGGCCCACTCCACGAGCAGTACTTC
TRBJ1-2 TRBV25-1 TRBD1 - CASSEGQAIYGYTF TGTGCCAGCAGTGAAGGACAGGCTATCTATGGCTACACCTTC
TRBJ2-3 TRBV5-4 TRBD2 - CASSLVAGEDTQYF TGTGCCAGCAGCTTGGTTGCGGGGGAAGATACGCAGTATTTT
TRBJ2-1 TRBV5-6 - - CASSLSLREREFF TGTGCCAGCAGCTTAAGCCTCAGGGAAAGAGAGTTCTTC
TRBJ2-1 TRBV11-2 - - CASSLAFRDLYNEQFF TGTGCCAGCAGCTTAGCGTTCCGGGATCTCTACAATGAGCAGTTCTTC
TRBJ2-3 TRBV7-9 - - CASSLGGAGSTDTQYF TGTGCCAGCAGCCTCGGCGGGGCGGGAAGCACAGATACGCAGTATTTT
TRBJ1-3 TRBV5-1 TRBD1 - CASSWDSPSGNTIYF TGCGCCAGCAGCTGGGACAGCCCTTCTGGAAACACCATATATTTT
TRBJ2-2 TRBV7-3 - once CASSLNKNTGELFF TGTGCCAGCAGCTTAAATAAAAACACCGGGGAGCTGTTTTTT
TRBJ2-7 TRBV20-1 - - CSATGPYEQYF TGCAGTGCTACGGGGCCTTACGAGCAGTACTTC
TRBJ2-5 TRBV29-1 TRBD1 - CSVIRTGALKTQYF TGCAGCGTTATTAGGACAGGGGCGTTGAAGACCCAGTACTTC
TRBJ2-7 TRBV18 - once CASSPLTDSYEQYF TGTGCCAGCTCACCCCTGACAGACTCCTACGAGCAGTACTTC
TRBJ2-3 TRBV25-1 - - CASCSTDTQYF TGTGCCAGCTGCAGCACAGATACGCAGTATTTT
TRBJ2-7 TRBV5-1 TRBD1 once CASSLGQGVTYEQYF TGCGCCAGCAGCTTGGGCCAGGGGGTAACCTACGAGCAGTACTTC
TRBJ1-5 TRBV19 - - CASSIGRANNQPQHF TGTGCCAGTAGTATTGGGAGGGCTAACAATCAGCCCCAGCATTTT